Each of the 9 T cell receptor beta chains below was sequenced from the same sample in a study of shared clonotypes between healthy human individuals. The table came from immunoSEQ multiplex PCR; TCRdb's copy has only in-frame clones and leaves some out. Among around 2,000,000 clones listed, less than 95% were seen once. CD45RO-negative, CCR7-positively selected cells formed the naive CD8 fraction, excluding terminally differentiated effector memory CD45RA+ cells. Input material: naive CD8+ T cells sorted from blood. All receptors derive from a man between 18 and 29 years old in good health.

This clone was seen a few times. The sample has other DNA sequences that encode this CDR3 too. The V call is TRBV4-1, the J call TRBJ2-7, with D maybe TRBD1 (6 bases). V dropped 1 base and J dropped 6 bases, with 7 bases sitting between them. The CDR3 loop spans 12 amino acids. CDR1 and CDR2 from the germline V gene are MGHRA and YSYEKL. CDR3 DNA sequence: TGCGCCAGCAGCCAAGGAGGGGGCGAGCAGTACTTC. It specifies CASSQGGGEQYF.

The chain is built from TRBV11-2 and TRBJ2-3; 11 positions agree with TRBD1. The germline V gene has CDR1 SGHAT and CDR2 FQNNGV. The junction had 8 bases not matched to a gene; V was cut back by 5 bases and J by 4 bases. This CDR3 has 16 amino acids. CDR3: CASSENGQGAPDTQYF. CDR3 in DNA: TGTGCCAGCAGCGAGAATGGACAGGGGGCCCCAGATACGCAGTATTTT.

Notes on this clone: The identical CDR3 is also encoded by other nucleotide sequences in the sample. This sequence joins TRBV4-1 and TRBJ2-2; D is ambiguous. V shed 3 bases and J shed 5 bases, with 7 bases lying between them. The CDR3 is 13 amino acids. CDR1 MGHRA and CDR2 YSYEKL come from the germline V gene. CDR3 coding DNA: TGCGCCAGCAGCCACGCTGGGACCGGGGAGCTGTTTTTT. Its translation: CASSHAGTGELFF.

Comment on this clone: At the DNA level, this CDR3 is encoded by other sequences in the same sample as well. This sequence joins TRBV9 and TRBJ2-7, with 8 nucleotides matching TRBD2. The CDR3 runs to 14 residues. Germline CDR1 and CDR2: SGDLS and YYNGEE. V was clipped by 4 bases and J by 0 bases; unmatched bases: 3. The CDR3 coding sequence is TGTGCCAGCAGCTCGGGAGGGAACTCCTACGAGCAGTACTTC. Protein product: CASSSGGNSYEQYF.

V usage is TRBV30 and J usage is TRBJ1-3; D uncertain. Trimming removed 1 base at V and 4 bases at J, with 11 bases between. Germline lookup yields CDR1 GTSNPN and CDR2 SVGIG (reference sequence). The CDR3 is 14 residues long. The CDR3 coding sequence is TGTGCCTGGAGTGCCCTATCGATAGGAAACACCATATATTTT. Translating gives CAWSALSIGNTIYF.

As concerns this clone: Other nucleotide sequences in the sample specify the same CDR3. This rearrangement joins TRBV7-9 to TRBJ1-1; no clear D gene. V lost 1 base and J 0 bases, leaving 9 bases between the germline ends. The CDR3 spans 15 residues. Germline lookup yields CDR1 SEHNR and CDR2 FQNEAQ (reference sequence). Here the CDR3 reads CASSLGTGLNTEAFF. Here the CDR3 DNA reads TGTGCCAGCAGCTTAGGGACGGGCCTGAACACTGAAGCTTTCTTT. Drawing the rest from reference TRBV7-9 and TRBJ1-1, the complete variable domain is DTGVSQNPRHKITKRGQNVTFRCDPISEHNRLYWYRQTLGQGPEFLTYFQNEAQLEKSRLLSDRFSAERPKGSFSTLEIQRTEQGDSAMYLCASSLGTGLNTEAFFGQGTRLTVV.

The V gene is TRBV7-6, the J gene TRBJ2-5, with D maybe TRBD2 (6 bases). The CDR3 sequence is 13 residues long. V lost 6 bases to trimming and J lost 5 bases, with 13 bases between them. Germline CDR1 is SGHVS and CDR2 is FNYEAQ. The CDR3 here is CASRTRGSETQYF. In DNA form, the CDR3 reads TGTGCCAGCAGAACTCGGGGGTCGGAGACCCAGTACTTC.

The gene calls are TRBV7-9 and TRBJ2-7, with 11 positions matching TRBD2. The CDR3 is 15 residues long. Trimming cost V 5 bases and J 6 bases; bases outside gene matches: 9. Germline V gene sequence: CDR1 SEHNR, CDR2 FQNEAQ (reference sequence). The CDR3 sequence is CASSNPGLAGIEQYF. The CDR3 coding sequence is TGTGCCAGCAGCAATCCCGGACTAGCGGGTATCGAGCAGTACTTC.

This clone was observed a single time. The CDR3 region is CASTGQGPEQYF. CDR3 nucleotide sequence: TGTGCCAGCACAGGACAGGGCCCCGAGCAGTACTTC. This sequence joins TRBV6-5 and TRBJ2-7, with 8 bases aligning to TRBD1. Trimming took 7 bases from V and 6 from J; bases not matched to a gene: 5. Germline V gives CDR1 MNHEY, CDR2 SVGAGI. The CDR3 runs 12 residues.